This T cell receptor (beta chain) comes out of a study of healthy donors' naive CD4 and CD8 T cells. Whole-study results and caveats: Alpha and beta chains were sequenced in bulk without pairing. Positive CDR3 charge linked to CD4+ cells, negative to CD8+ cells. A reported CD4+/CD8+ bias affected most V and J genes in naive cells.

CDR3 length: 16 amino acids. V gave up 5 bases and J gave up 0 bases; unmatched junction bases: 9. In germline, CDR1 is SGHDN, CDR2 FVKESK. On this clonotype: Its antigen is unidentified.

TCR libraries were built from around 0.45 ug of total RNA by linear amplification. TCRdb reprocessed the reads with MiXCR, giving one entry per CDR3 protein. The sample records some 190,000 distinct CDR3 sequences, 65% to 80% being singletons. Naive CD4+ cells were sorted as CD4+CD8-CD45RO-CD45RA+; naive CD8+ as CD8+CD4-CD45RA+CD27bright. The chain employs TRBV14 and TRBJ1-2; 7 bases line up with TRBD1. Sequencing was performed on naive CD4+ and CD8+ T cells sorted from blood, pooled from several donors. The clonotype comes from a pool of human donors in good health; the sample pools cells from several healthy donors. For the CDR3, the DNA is TGTGCCAGCAGCTCGAGAAGTCAGGGGGCTAACTATGGCTACACCTTC. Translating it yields CASSSRSQGANYGYTF.